This TCR beta chain comes out of a study of cytomegalovirus exposure and HLA in healthy donors. TCRdb's copy holds only in-frame clones and misses some; the assay was immunoSEQ multiplex PCR. The sample includes under 200,000 clones, approximately 96% of them seen just once. The germline CDR1 and CDR2 sequences are SEHNR and FQNEAQ (reference sequence). Trimming at V came to 4 bases and at J to 0 bases, leaving 2 bases not matched to a gene. This CDR3 is 14 amino acids long. The sequence came from a young woman in good health and CMV-seronegative. The chain is built from TRBV7-9 and TRBJ1-1; 7 bases map to TRBD1. The sequencing sample was made of PBMCs. CDR3 coding DNA: TGTGCCAGCAGCTCGACAGGGATGAACACTGAAGCTTTCTTT. Protein sequence: CASSSTGMNTEAFF.